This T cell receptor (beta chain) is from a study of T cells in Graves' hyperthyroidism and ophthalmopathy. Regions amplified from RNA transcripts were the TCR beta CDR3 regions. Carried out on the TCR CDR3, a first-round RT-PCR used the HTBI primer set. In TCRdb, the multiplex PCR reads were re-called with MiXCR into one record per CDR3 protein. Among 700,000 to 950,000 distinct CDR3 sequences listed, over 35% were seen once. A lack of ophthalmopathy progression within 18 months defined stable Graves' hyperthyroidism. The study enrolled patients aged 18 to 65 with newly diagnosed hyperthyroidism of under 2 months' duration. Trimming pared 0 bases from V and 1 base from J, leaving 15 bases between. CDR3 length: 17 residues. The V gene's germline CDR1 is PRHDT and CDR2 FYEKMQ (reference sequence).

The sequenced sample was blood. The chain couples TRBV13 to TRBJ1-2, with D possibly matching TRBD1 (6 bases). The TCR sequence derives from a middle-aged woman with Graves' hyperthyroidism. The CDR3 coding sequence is TGTGCCAGCAGCTTAGGCCTCCGAGGGACACTTAACTATGGCTACACCTTC. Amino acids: CASSLGLRGTLNYGYTF.